The 31 T cell receptor beta chains given below trace back to one sample, sequenced in a study of shared clonotypes between healthy human individuals. Naivety among CD8 cells was defined by CD45RO negativity and positive CCR7 selection, thereby excluding terminally differentiated effector memory CD45RA+ cells. The table came from immunoSEQ multiplex PCR; TCRdb's copy has only in-frame clones and leaves some out. The data show about 2.1 million clones, under 95% seen once. What was sequenced was naive CD8+ T cells from PBMCs. The receptors derive from a man younger than 30 in good health. Some clones in this sample may be carry-over from other donors' samples.

V and J are TRBV10-1 and TRBJ2-1; the D is unclear. V was clipped by 4 bases and J by 10 bases, with 5 bases between them. The germline CDR1 and CDR2 sequences are WNHNN and SYGVQD (reference sequence). The CDR3 is 10 residues long. CDR3: CASSGREQFF. DNA for the CDR3: TGCGCCAGCAGTGGACGGGAGCAGTTCTTC.

J is TRBJ2-7 and V is TRBV19, with D unresolved. The CDR3 has 13 amino acids. Trimming removed 2 bases from V and 1 base from J, with 6 bases in between. Germline lookup yields CDR1 LNHDA and CDR2 SQIVND (reference sequence). CDR3 in DNA: TGTGCCAGTAGTATAAAACTATCCTACGAGCAGTACTTC. Amino acid sequence: CASSIKLSYEQYF.

The rearrangement joins TRBV19 to TRBJ2-2; TRBD2 agrees at 14 bases. Germline CDR1 and CDR2: LNHDA and SQIVND (reference sequence). The V and J ends lost 3 bases and 5 bases, in that order; junction bases with no gene match: 5. The CDR3 has 17 residues. CDR3 loop: CASSIGTSGSGTGELFF. CDR3 coding DNA: TGTGCCAGTAGTATCGGGACTAGCGGGAGCGGAACCGGGGAGCTGTTTTTT.

CDR3 protein: CASRQSTEAFF. The CDR3 DNA sequence: TGTGCCAGCAGACAGAGCACTGAAGCTTTCTTT. The V call is TRBV27, the J call TRBJ1-1; D call uncertain. The CDR3 covers 11 residues. Trimming left V 6 bases short and J 4 bases short, with 6 bases between. Germline V gene lookup returns CDR1 MNHEY and CDR2 SMNVEV (reference sequence).

The rearrangement uses TRBV6-6 and TRBJ1-1; D gene ambiguous. CDR3 size: 13 residues. CDR1 and CDR2 from the germline V gene are MNHNY and SVGAGI (reference sequence). With 6 bases removed from V and 1 base from J, the gap between germline ends came to 9 bases. CDR3 in DNA: TGTGCCAGCAGCTGGACCAGGAACACTGAAGCTTTCTTT. Protein sequence: CASSWTRNTEAFF.

This chain links TRBV13 with TRBJ1-1, with D perhaps matching TRBD1 (5 bases). The germline V gene has CDR1 PRHDT and CDR2 FYEKMQ (reference sequence). V was shortened by 5 bases and J by 3 bases, with 16 bases between the two germline ends. The CDR3 runs to 15 residues. The CDR3 DNA sequence: TGTGCCAGCAGCGCGGAGGGGCTGGGGGACACTGAAGCTTTCTTT. This encodes CASSAEGLGDTEAFF.

Notes on this clone: Other DNA sequences from this sample encode an identical CDR3 as well. This chain connects TRBV13 to TRBJ1-5; perhaps TRBD1 as D (5 bases). Germline CDR1 reads PRHDT; CDR2 reads FYEKMQ (reference sequence). V was cut by 5 bases and J by 1 base, with 9 bases left in between. This CDR3 contains 14 residues. The CDR3 spells CASSLRQSNQPQHF. The CDR3 DNA sequence: TGTGCCAGCAGCCTCCGACAGAGCAATCAGCCCCAGCATTTT.

The V and J genes are TRBV15 and TRBJ1-5; no clear D. The CDR3 spans 13 residues. Trimming cost V 3 bases and J 3 bases, with 6 bases left between them. The V gene's germline CDR1 is LNHNV and CDR2 YYDKDF (reference sequence). The CDR3 DNA follows: TGTGCCACCAGCAGTTGGGTCAATCAGCCCCAGCATTTT. Translation: CATSSWVNQPQHF.

The chain carries TRBV6-1 and TRBJ1-5; D call uncertain. V lost 1 base and J 2 bases, leaving 15 bases between the germline ends. In germline, CDR1 is MNHNS, CDR2 SASEGT. The CDR3 is 17 amino acids. The CDR3 sequence: CASSEGIGRRGNQPQHF. CDR3 in DNA: TGTGCCAGCAGTGAAGGGATCGGGAGGAGGGGCAATCAGCCCCAGCATTTT.

The CDR3: CAGTDGNTEAFF. In DNA form, the CDR3 reads TGTGCCGGAACCGACGGCAACACTGAAGCTTTCTTT. The chain joins TRBV28 to TRBJ1-1; D not certain. Trimming pared 11 bases from V and 2 bases from J, leaving 12 bases between. CDR1 MDHEN and CDR2 SYDVKM come from the germline V gene. The CDR3 loop spans 12 amino acids.

CDR3 sequence: CASSYDTRETQYF. CDR3 in DNA: TGTGCCAGCAGCTATGACACACGGGAGACCCAGTACTTC. The chain combines TRBV11-3 with TRBJ2-5, with no clear D. Germline V gene lookup returns CDR1 SGHNT and CDR2 YENEEA. Trimming removed 4 bases at V and 5 bases at J, with 11 bases between. The CDR3 length is 13 residues.

The chain uses TRBV27 and TRBJ2-1; 11 nucleotides agree with TRBD2. This CDR3 spans 15 amino acids. J was trimmed by 7 bases and V by 10 bases; bases with no gene match: 12. Germline V gene sequence: CDR1 MNHEY, CDR2 SMNVEV (reference sequence). CDR3 sequence reads: CATNWGLADGNEQFF. CDR3 sequence (DNA): TGTGCCACTAACTGGGGACTAGCGGATGGGAATGAGCAGTTCTTC.

This chain uses TRBV29-1 with TRBJ1-2; TRBD1 matches 7 bases. The CDR3 loop spans 11 amino acids. The ends lost 6 bases at V and 6 bases at J; junction bases unmatched: 4. The germline CDR1 and CDR2 sequences are SQVTM and ANQGSEA. The CDR3 reads CSVSDRDGYTF. Written as DNA, the CDR3 is TGCAGCGTCTCAGACAGGGATGGCTACACCTTC.

This clone showed up just once. V usage is TRBV27 and J usage is TRBJ2-2; the match to TRBD1 covers 7 bases. The V segment lost 6 bases and the J segment 3 bases; nucleotides outside the gene matches: 13. Germline-derived CDR1 and CDR2 are MNHEY and SMNVEV (reference sequence). This CDR3 spans 17 amino acids. CDR3 nucleotides: TGTGCCAGCAGCCCTTCGCAGGGGGAAATTTACACCGGGGAGCTGTTTTTT. This translates into CASSPSQGEIYTGELFF.

V usage is TRBV5-1 and J usage is TRBJ1-1; D perhaps matches TRBD1 (6 bases). The CDR3 contains 17 residues. The V end was cut by 2 bases, the J end by 0 bases, with 17 bases between. Germline-derived CDR1 and CDR2 are SGHRS and YFSETQ. In nucleotides, the CDR3 is TGCGCCAGCAGCTTAAAAACACAGGGTTTCATGAACACTGAAGCTTTCTTT. Residues: CASSLKTQGFMNTEAFF. Using reference TRBV5-1 and TRBJ1-1 for the parts outside the CDR3, the full variable domain is KAGVTQTPRYLIKTRGQQVTLSCSPISGHRSVSWYQQTPGQGLQFLFEYFSETQRNKGNFPGRFSGRQFSNSRSEMNVSTLELGDSALYLCASSLKTQGFMNTEAFFGQGTRLTVV.

The chain joins TRBV27 to TRBJ2-2, with a tentative D call TRBD1 (6 bases). The CDR3 runs 15 residues. CDR1 is MNHEY and CDR2 is SMNVEV in the germline V gene (reference sequence). V was trimmed by 6 bases and J by 8 bases, leaving 19 bases between them. In nucleotides, the CDR3 is TGTGCCAGCAGACAAAAGGGGGTTCCGGCTGGGGAGCTGTTTTTT. Translation gives CASRQKGVPAGELFF.

V gene TRBV4-2 combines with J gene TRBJ2-2; 8 bases match TRBD1. The CDR3 has 14 amino acids. V was pared by 5 bases and J by 6 bases, with 5 bases of the junction left unmatched. CDR1 LGHNA and CDR2 YNFKEQ come from the germline V gene. The CDR3 nucleotides read TGTGCCAGCAGCGCCCAGGGGGCATCCGGGGAGCTGTTTTTT. Translation gives CASSAQGASGELFF.

Comments on this clone: Other DNA sequences of this sample code for an identical CDR3. The chain is built from TRBV18 and TRBJ1-1; D is unresolved. Between the trimmed V and J ends, which lost 2 bases and 1 base, there was a span of 2 bases. Germline values: CDR1 KGHSH, CDR2 LQKENI. This CDR3 comprises 12 residues. The CDR3 DNA is TGTGCCAGCTCACCAGAGAACACTGAAGCTTTCTTT. Encoded protein: CASSPENTEAFF.

The CDR3 reads CASSPNLQFPTGTQYF. CDR3 in DNA: TGTGCCAGCAGTCCAAACCTACAGTTCCCCACGGGTACGCAGTATTTT. This chain joins TRBV27 and TRBJ2-3; D ambiguous. CDR1 MNHEY and CDR2 SMNVEV come from the germline V gene (reference sequence). The ends were cut back, 5 bases at V and 8 bases at J, with 23 bases in the middle. This CDR3 is 16 amino acids long.

This clone was seen only once. The rearrangement uses TRBV9 and TRBJ1-2; 7 bases line up with TRBD1. This CDR3 has 13 residues. Germline CDR1 SGDLS, CDR2 YYNGEE. J was trimmed by 7 bases and V by 7 bases; bases with no gene match: 10. CDR3 DNA sequence: TGTGCCAGCGCAGGGACAGCCAATGTTGGCTACACCTTC. This codes for CASAGTANVGYTF.

This clone appeared a few times. This chain links TRBV7-9 with TRBJ1-2, with TRBD1 as a possible D gene (6 bases). In germline, CDR1 is SEHNR, CDR2 FQNEAQ (reference sequence). Trimming pared 8 bases from V and 8 bases from J, leaving 12 bases between. The CDR3 spans 11 residues. CDR3 nucleotides: TGTGCCAGCCCAGACAGGAGCGGCTACACCTTC. It encodes CASPDRSGYTF.

The CDR3 spells CASSLSDRGAHEQYF. CDR3 DNA: TGTGCCAGCAGTTTATCGGACAGGGGAGCTCACGAGCAGTACTTC. The chain carries TRBV28 and TRBJ2-7; TRBD1 aligns across 9 bases. V shed 1 base and J 5 bases; nucleotides not matched to a gene: 6. The germline V gene has CDR1 MDHEN and CDR2 SYDVKM. This CDR3 contains 15 residues.

This clone has only one observation. V usage is TRBV28 and J usage is TRBJ2-5, with D perhaps TRBD1 or TRBD2 (5 bases each). The ends were cut back, 7 bases at V and 4 bases at J, with 13 bases in the middle. CDR3 length: 13 residues. Germline loops: CDR1 MDHEN, CDR2 SYDVKM. CDR3 nucleotide sequence: TGTGCCAGCACCGGCCCAGGGACAGAGACCCAGTACTTC. It is translated as CASTGPGTETQYF.

The J gene is TRBJ2-1, the V gene TRBV29-1; D gene uncertain. In germline, CDR1 is SQVTM, CDR2 ANQGSEA. The CDR3 spans 13 residues. Trimming shortened V by 5 bases and J by 0 bases, and 8 bases separated the two germline ends. CDR3: CSVLPSSYNEQFF. The CDR3 DNA reads as TGCAGCGTTTTACCTAGCTCCTACAATGAGCAGTTCTTC.

V gene TRBV5-6 combines with J gene TRBJ2-1; D is uncertain. Trimming pared 0 bases from V and 0 bases from J, leaving 13 bases between. The CDR3 has 17 residues. Germline V gene lookup returns CDR1 SGHDT and CDR2 YYEEEE. CDR3 sequence: CASSLAGGVRSYNEQFF. The CDR3 coding sequence is TGTGCCAGCAGCTTGGCCGGTGGCGTTCGCTCCTACAATGAGCAGTTCTTC.

This chain uses TRBV7-9 with TRBJ2-1; unclear D gene. Germline-derived CDR1 and CDR2 are SEHNR and FQNEAQ (reference sequence). The CDR3 runs to 16 residues. Trimming shortened V by 3 bases and J by 0 bases, and 12 bases separated the two germline ends. The CDR3 DNA reads as TGTGCCAGCAGCTTTAAGGCATATCGCTCCTACAATGAGCAGTTCTTC. Encoded protein: CASSFKAYRSYNEQFF.

The J gene is TRBJ2-7, the V gene TRBV7-2; tentative D call: TRBD1 (6 bases). The V end lost 6 bases, the J end lost 3 bases, and 18 bases lay between the germline ends. The germline gives CDR1 SGHTA, CDR2 FQGNSA. This CDR3 spans 15 amino acids. The CDR3 loop is CASRSRDINFYEQYF. CDR3 nucleotides: TGTGCCAGCAGATCTAGGGACATTAACTTCTACGAGCAGTACTTC.

With regard to this clone: Other DNA sequences in the sample encode the same CDR3. This chain connects TRBV9 to TRBJ2-2; 8 bases match TRBD2. Trimming at V came to 2 bases and at J to 1 base, leaving 4 bases not matched to a gene. The germline V gene has CDR1 SGDLS and CDR2 YYNGEE. The CDR3 contains 16 residues. CDR3 nucleotide sequence: TGTGCCAGCAGCGTGAGCGGGAGAGGGAACACCGGGGAGCTGTTTTTT. This sequence encodes CASSVSGRGNTGELFF.

The genes are TRBV6-5 and TRBJ2-3, with D possibly matching TRBD2 (6 bases). V was trimmed by 0 bases and J by 2 bases, leaving 12 bases between them. The germline V gene has CDR1 MNHEY and CDR2 SVGAGI. This CDR3 region has 16 residues. The CDR3 loop reads CASSYSSRGHTDTQYF. The CDR3 nucleotides read TGTGCCAGCAGTTACTCCTCGCGGGGCCACACAGATACGCAGTATTTT.

The chain is built from TRBV28 and TRBJ2-2; perhaps TRBD1 as D (6 bases). This CDR3 comprises 13 residues. CDR1 and CDR2 from the germline V gene are MDHEN and SYDVKM. Trimming pared 3 bases from V and 6 bases from J, leaving 8 bases between. This CDR3 reads CASSLHRAGELFF. As DNA, the CDR3 is TGTGCCAGCAGTTTGCACAGGGCCGGGGAGCTGTTTTTT.

This chain links TRBV2 with TRBJ2-1; TRBD2 aligns across 11 bases. The trim removed 8 bases at V and 10 bases at J, leaving 16 bases unmatched. Germline assignment: CDR1 SNHLY and CDR2 FYNNEI. The CDR3 runs to 16 residues. The CDR3, as DNA: TGTGCCAGCTCATGGGACCTAGCGGGAGGATGGGAAGAGCAGTTCTTC. Protein sequence: CASSWDLAGGWEEQFF.